This T cell receptor (beta chain) was obtained from a study of blood T cell repertoires in COVID-19. Study-level information: Spain, Italy and the United States supplied samples that represented acute and convalescent COVID-19. T cells, B-cell-depleted T cells, or PBMCs supplied cDNA or gDNA.

The V segment lost 5 bases and the J segment 2 bases; nucleotides outside the gene matches: 16. The germline V gene encodes CDR1 WSHSY and CDR2 SAAADI. The CDR3 consists of 19 residues. The study drew participants aged about 18 to 89 years from 20 to 30 US areas. How the authors handled the data: Amplified reference gene primers provided the basis for estimating nucleated cell counts. Libraries were prepared by immunoSEQ multiplex PCR; TCRdb keeps only in-frame clonotypes and omits some of them. The D gene and trimming were derived from the DNA, and the V and J assignments and clone size from that table. The sample shows about 140,000 clones, less than 90% of them seen only once.

Sample: PBMCs or T cells enriched from blood (not recorded which). The receptor was derived from a man aged 35-49 years with acute COVID-19. V usage is TRBV10-2 and J usage is TRBJ1-3, with TRBD1 matching over 9 bases. CDR3 sequence reads: CASSRYELVGQGAGNTIYF. CDR3 coding DNA: TGCGCCAGCAGTCGATACGAGTTGGTGGGACAGGGCGCTGGAAACACCATATATTTT.